Listed below are T cell receptor beta chains from one sample, sequenced in a study of blood T cell repertoires in COVID-19. Data came from immunoSEQ multiplex PCR; TCRdb stores just in-frame clones and leaves some out. The sample records 150,000 or so clones, 70% to 85% being singletons. Sequencing input: peripheral blood. The receptors here all came from a woman between 40 and 55 years old with COVID-19, enrolled during active disease. CDR3s include the opening cysteine and the closing phenylalanine or tryptophan.

CDR3 length	V gene	CDR3 protein
14	TRBV27	CASSWRDRAYEQYF
13	TRBV30	CAWSGDSNQPQHF
13	TRBV14	CASSQDGGYEQYF
13	TRBV3-1/TRBV3-2	CASSRQGNQPQHF
19	TRBV5-1	CASSLNVLAGGSSYNEQFF
14	TRBV2	CASSVAGSTYEQYF
20	TRBV7-3	CASSLVGSLAGVETYNEQFF
15	TRBV19	CASSIEGLIRHEQFF
16	TRBV7-8	CASSVLAGGPHNEQFF
13	TRBV19	CASSIDKYNEQFF
17	TRBV27	CASRKLLGTGNTGELFF
16	TRBV28	CASSSPLAGVDYEQYF
17	TRBV5-6	CASSLGSLGQGFYEQYF
19	TRBV24-1	CATQSTSGRALSGTGELFF